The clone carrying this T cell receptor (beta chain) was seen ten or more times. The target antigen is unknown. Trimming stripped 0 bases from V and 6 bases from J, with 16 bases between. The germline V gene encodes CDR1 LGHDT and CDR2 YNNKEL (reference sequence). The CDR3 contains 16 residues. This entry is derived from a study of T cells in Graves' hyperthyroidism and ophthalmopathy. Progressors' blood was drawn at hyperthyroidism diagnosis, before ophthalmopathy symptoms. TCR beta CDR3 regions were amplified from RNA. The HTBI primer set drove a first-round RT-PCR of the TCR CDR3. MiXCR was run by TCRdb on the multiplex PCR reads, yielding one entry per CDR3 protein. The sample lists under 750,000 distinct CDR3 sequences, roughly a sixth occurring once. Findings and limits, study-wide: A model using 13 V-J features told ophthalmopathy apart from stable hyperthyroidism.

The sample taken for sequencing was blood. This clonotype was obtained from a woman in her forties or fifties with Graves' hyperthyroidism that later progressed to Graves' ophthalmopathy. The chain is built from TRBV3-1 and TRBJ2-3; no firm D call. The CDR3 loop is CASSQDLYWGSDTQYF. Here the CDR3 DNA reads TGTGCCAGCAGCCAAGATCTCTACTGGGGATCGGATACGCAGTATTTT.